Sequencing of this T cell receptor beta chain was carried out in a study of CD8 T cells in Susac syndrome. Reverse transcription of roughly 0.5 to 1 ug RNA was performed with random hexamers. TCRdb fed the immunoSEQ multiplex PCR reads into MiXCR, producing one record per CDR3 protein. Seen here are 71,000 or so distinct CDR3 sequences, 90% to 95% observed once, and the top ten hold roughly 0.16%. Sequencing targeted TCR beta in blood CD8+ and CD4+ T cells. TEMRA cells were FACS-enriched, while CD8+ and CD4+ T cells were negatively isolated. Germline V lookup: CDR1 SGHTA, CDR2 FQGNSA. The germline V and J ends were trimmed by 3 bases and 2 bases, with 11 bases remaining between them. The CDR3 has 14 residues.

Sequences were obtained from CD4+ T cells from PBMCs. J is TRBJ2-7 and V is TRBV7-2; TRBD1 might be the D (5 bases). The sequence came from a human donor with Susac syndrome. Written as DNA, the CDR3 is TGTGCCAGCAGCTTCCGGCAGGGTACCTACGAGCAGTACTTC. Translation: CASSFRQGTYEQYF. The whole variable domain, remainder taken from reference TRBV7-2 and TRBJ2-7, is GAGVSQSPSNKVTEKGKDVELRCDPISGHTALYWYRQSLGQGLEFLIYFQGNSAPDKSGLPSDRFSAERTGGSVSTLTIQRTQQEDSAVYLCASSFRQGTYEQYFGPGTRLTVT.